Following are 26 T cell receptor beta chains from one sample sequenced in a study of control samples from healthy donors and cancer patients. The protocol was immunoSEQ multiplex PCR, while the TCRdb copy is restricted to in-frame clones and leaves out a portion. The data show about 170,000 clones, approximately 90% seen once. Sample: blood. These receptors all stem from a man in his thirties or forties in good health.

This clone was picked up one time. The rearrangement links TRBV5-4 to TRBJ2-3; 14 positions agree with TRBD2. Germline CDR1 is SGHNT and CDR2 is YYREEE (reference sequence). The length of the CDR3 is 18 residues. V was clipped by 4 bases and J by 1 base; unmatched bases: 8. CDR3 bases: TGTGCCAGCAGCCAGGGCCCGGGACTAGCGGGGGGCACAGATACGCAGTATTTT. Translation gives CASSQGPGLAGGTDTQYF.

This sequence joins TRBV6-1 and TRBJ2-1; no reliable D call. V was clipped by 3 bases and J by 5 bases, with 11 bases between them. CDR3 size: 14 residues. Germline assignment: CDR1 MNHNS and CDR2 SASEGT. CDR3 residues: CASSEPGAHNEQFF. The CDR3 region has the DNA TGTGCCAGCAGTGAGCCGGGCGCCCACAATGAGCAGTTCTTC.

This clone appeared a single time. The chain uses TRBV18 and TRBJ1-5, with 8 bases matching TRBD1. The CDR3 sequence is 16 residues long. CDR1 and CDR2 (germline): KGHSH, LQKENI. J gave up 4 bases and V 4 bases, and 9 bases lay outside the gene matches. CDR3 DNA sequence: TGTGCCAGCTCACTTTCCGGGACAGGCTTAAATCAGCCCCAGCATTTT. Translating it yields CASSLSGTGLNQPQHF.

V and J are TRBV7-8 and TRBJ2-7, with D tentatively TRBD2 (6 bases). Germline values: CDR1 SGHVS, CDR2 FQNEAQ. V lost 0 bases, J lost 5 bases, and 14 bases lay in between. This CDR3 comprises 15 residues. As DNA, the CDR3 is TGTGCCAGCAGCTTAGCCCCGGGGGTGGCCCACGAGCAGTACTTC. This encodes CASSLAPGVAHEQYF.

The V gene is TRBV28, the J gene TRBJ1-2, with 7 bases fitting TRBD1. This CDR3 comprises 13 residues. The germline gives CDR1 MDHEN, CDR2 SYDVKM. Trimming took 3 bases from V and 9 from J; bases not matched to a gene: 7. CDR3: CASSLAQGVRYTF. CDR3 DNA: TGTGCCAGCAGTTTGGCCCAGGGGGTTCGCTACACCTTC.

The chain has TRBV21-1 and TRBJ2-5; TRBD1 is the table's D call, not checked against the DNA. TRBV21-1 has pseudogene status. The CDR3 sequence is 17 residues long. CDR3 in amino acids: CASSKEPPDRDMETQYF. The CDR3, as DNA: TGTGCCAGCAGCAAAGAGCCCCCCGACAGGGACATGGAGACCCAGTACTTC.

CDR3: CASRVGTETGELFF. CDR3 in DNA: TGTGCCAGCAGAGTAGGGACGGAGACCGGGGAGCTGTTTTTT. This chain uses TRBV2 with TRBJ2-2; D assignment may be TRBD1 or TRBD2 (5 bases each). Germline values: CDR1 SNHLY, CDR2 FYNNEI. Trimming pared 6 bases from V and 5 bases from J, leaving 13 bases between. The length of the CDR3 is 14 residues. Full variable domain (rest looked up from reference TRBV2 and TRBJ2-2): EPEVTQTPSHQVTQMGQEVILRCVPISNHLYFYWYRQILGQKVEFLVSFYNNEISEKSEIFDDQFSVERPDGSNFTLKIRSTKLEDSAMYFCASRVGTETGELFFGEGSRLTVL.

In its sample, this clone was seen a few times. The chain uses TRBV6-2 or TRBV6-3 and TRBJ2-1; D may be TRBD1 or TRBD2 (5 bases each). Trimming left V 8 bases short and J 4 bases short, with 27 bases between. Germline V gene sequence: CDR1 MNHEY, CDR2 SVGEGT. The CDR3 spans 18 residues. CDR3 residues: CASRSKIQGVPGYNEQFF. The CDR3 DNA follows: TGTGCCAGCCGTTCTAAAATCCAGGGCGTCCCGGGGTACAATGAGCAGTTCTTC.

This chain links TRBV10-3 with TRBJ2-7, with a possible D match to TRBD1 (7 bases). The CDR3 has 13 amino acids. The germline CDR1 and CDR2 sequences are ENHRY and SYGVKD. Trimming pared 6 bases from V and 3 bases from J, leaving 12 bases between. This CDR3 reads CAIRGGQSYEQYF. DNA for the CDR3: TGTGCCATCAGGGGGGGACAGAGCTACGAGCAGTACTTC.

V usage is TRBV2 and J usage is TRBJ1-1; no definite D call. CDR3 size: 14 residues. Trimming took off 4 bases at V and 0 bases at J, with 9 bases between the two ends. CDR1 and CDR2 from the germline V gene are SNHLY and FYNNEI. The DNA of the CDR3 is TGTGCCAGCAGTGTTTCAGGAATGAACACTGAAGCTTTCTTT. Its translation is CASSVSGMNTEAFF.

This chain joins TRBV19 and TRBJ1-5; TRBD1 matches 10 bases. Trimming at V came to 4 bases and at J to 6 bases, leaving 12 bases not matched to a gene. The CDR3 covers 17 residues. Germline loops: CDR1 LNHDA, CDR2 SQIVND (reference sequence). CDR3 sequence reads: CASSTRDRGGGGQPQHF. In DNA, the CDR3 is TGTGCCAGTAGTACCCGGGACAGGGGAGGTGGAGGTCAGCCCCAGCATTTT.

This CDR3 reads CASSIRQGSPLSGANVLTF. The DNA for the CDR3 is TGTGCCAGCAGCATACGACAGGGGAGTCCGCTCTCTGGGGCCAACGTCCTGACTTTC. The chain has TRBV5-6 and TRBJ2-6; 8 positions match TRBD1. This CDR3 spans 19 amino acids. Unmatched junction bases numbered 12, after V lost 4 bases and J lost 0 bases. Germline V gene lookup returns CDR1 SGHDT and CDR2 YYEEEE.

This chain links TRBV4-2 with TRBJ1-1; D is unresolved. The V gene's germline CDR1 is LGHNA and CDR2 YNFKEQ. Between the trimmed V and J ends, which lost 1 base and 3 bases, there was a span of 12 bases. CDR3 length: 15 amino acids. The CDR3 DNA is TGTGCCAGCAGCCAAGGGAGAGATGGGGACACTGAAGCTTTCTTT. Its protein is CASSQGRDGDTEAFF.

The chain is built from TRBV6-6 and TRBJ1-6, with D perhaps TRBD1 (5 bases). This CDR3 has 13 residues. The V end was cut by 11 bases, the J end by 3 bases, with 11 bases between. Germline loops: CDR1 MNHNY, CDR2 SVGAGI (reference sequence). CDR3 sequence (DNA): TGTGCCTCCTCCAGGGACTATAATTCACCCCTCCACTTT. This sequence encodes CASSRDYNSPLHF.

The chain combines TRBV5-5 with TRBJ1-1, with D uncertain. V was pared by 0 bases and J by 0 bases, with 3 bases between. The CDR3 consists of 13 residues. The germline gives CDR1 SGHKS, CDR2 YYEKEE (reference sequence). The CDR3, as DNA: TGTGCCAGCAGCTTGGACATGAACACTGAAGCTTTCTTT. It is translated as CASSLDMNTEAFF.

The V call is TRBV19, the J call TRBJ1-1, with TRBD1 matching 7 bases. The CDR3 sequence is 13 residues long. V dropped 7 bases and J dropped 0; count of bases not matched to a gene: 2. The germline CDR1 and CDR2 sequences are LNHDA and SQIVND (reference sequence). CDR3 in amino acids: CASKGQMNTEAFF. The CDR3, as DNA: TGTGCCAGTAAGGGACAGATGAACACTGAAGCTTTCTTT.

The chain has TRBV29-1 and TRBJ2-1, with 9 bases fitting TRBD2. The CDR3 runs 13 residues. The ends lost 5 bases at V and 9 bases at J; junction bases unmatched: 8. Per the germline V gene, CDR1 is SQVTM and CDR2 is ANQGSEA. DNA for the CDR3: TGCAGCGTTTCCGCGGGAGGGCAGGGTGAGCAGTTCTTC. Its translation: CSVSAGGQGEQFF.

The chain recombines TRBV7-2 with TRBJ2-3; tentatively, D is TRBD2 (6 bases). CDR3 size: 15 residues. The germline V gene encodes CDR1 SGHTA and CDR2 FQGNSA. Trimming pared 3 bases from V and 2 bases from J, leaving 12 bases between. The CDR3 bases are TGTGCCAGCAGCTTGAGACTAGGAAACACAGATACGCAGTATTTT. Its protein is CASSLRLGNTDTQYF. The full variable domain, its missing parts supplied by reference TRBV7-2 and TRBJ2-3, is GAGVSQSPSNKVTEKGKDVELRCDPISGHTALYWYRQSLGQGLEFLIYFQGNSAPDKSGLPSDRFSAERTGGSVSTLTIQRTQQEDSAVYLCASSLRLGNTDTQYFGPGTRLTVL.

V and J are TRBV5-1 and TRBJ1-2, with D unresolved. Germline V gene data show CDR1 as SGHRS and CDR2 as YFSETQ. The CDR3 is made up of 12 amino acids. V lost 4 bases, J lost 8 bases, and 12 bases lay in between. The CDR3 sequence is CASSPDRKGYTF. In DNA form, the CDR3 reads TGCGCCAGCAGCCCAGACCGAAAGGGCTACACCTTC.

V is TRBV7-2 and J is TRBJ1-3; unclear D gene. The CDR3 runs to 14 residues. Trimming removed 1 base from V and 2 bases from J, with 6 bases in between. Germline CDR1 is SGHTA and CDR2 is FQGNSA. CDR3 sequence: CASSLGGTGNTIYF. CDR3 in DNA: TGTGCCAGCAGCTTAGGAGGAACTGGAAACACCATATATTTT.

The CDR3 coding sequence is TGTGCCAGTAGTATCCTTAAACAGGAGCGCTATGGCTACACCTTC. This codes for CASSILKQERYGYTF. V and J are TRBV19 and TRBJ1-2; D is perhaps TRBD1 (5 bases). Germline V gives CDR1 LNHDA, CDR2 SQIVND (reference sequence). This CDR3 is built from 15 residues. Trimming left V 3 bases short and J 4 bases short, with 15 bases between. Using reference TRBV19 and TRBJ1-2 for the parts outside the CDR3, the full variable domain is DGGITQSPKYLFRKEGQNVTLSCEQNLNHDAMYWYRQDPGQGLRLIYYSQIVNDFQKGDIAEGYSVSREKKESFPLTVTSAQKNPTAFYLCASSILKQERYGYTFGSGTRLTVV.

The V and J genes are TRBV5-4 and TRBJ2-3; no clear D gene. This CDR3 contains 13 residues. The V gene's germline CDR1 is SGHNT and CDR2 YYREEE (reference sequence). Trimming left V 4 bases short and J 9 bases short, with 15 bases between. CDR3 DNA: TGTGCCAGCAGCCCGGATGTGGTTCGGACGCAGTATTTT. This codes for CASSPDVVRTQYF.

This rearrangement joins TRBV5-1 to TRBJ1-1; D gene ambiguous. Germline V gene sequence: CDR1 SGHRS, CDR2 YFSETQ. The CDR3 covers 13 residues. The ends were cut back, 0 bases at V and 1 base at J, with 4 bases in the middle. The CDR3 DNA reads TGCGCCAGCAGCTTGGGAAAGAACACTGAAGCTTTCTTT. Translated, it gives CASSLGKNTEAFF.

This chain connects TRBV24-1 to TRBJ2-3; TRBD2 aligns across 8 bases. The CDR3 length is 14 residues. Trimming at V came to 9 bases and at J to 2 bases, leaving 6 bases not matched to a gene. Germline V gives CDR1 KGHDR, CDR2 SFDVKD. CDR3 coding DNA: TGTGCCACCTTAGCGGGACGAAACACAGATACGCAGTATTTT. It yields the protein CATLAGRNTDTQYF.

This clone was detected only a few times. The V gene is TRBV5-1, the J gene TRBJ2-3; 10 bases are a match to TRBD2. V gave up 4 bases and J gave up 0 bases; unmatched junction bases: 8. The CDR3 loop spans 17 amino acids. Germline assignment: CDR1 SGHRS and CDR2 YFSETQ. The CDR3 DNA is TGCGCCAGCAGCCCCAGGACTAGCGGATCTAGCACAGATACGCAGTATTTT. Its translation is CASSPRTSGSSTDTQYF.

This clone was observed once. This chain connects TRBV30 to TRBJ2-7; 7 bases align to TRBD1. Trimming took 3 bases from V and 6 from J; bases not matched to a gene: 5. Germline V CDR1 and CDR2: GTSNPN, SVGIG (reference sequence). CDR3 length: 12 amino acids. The CDR3 nucleotides are TGTGCCTGGAGCGTGACAGGGTTCGAGCAGTACTTC. It is translated as CAWSVTGFEQYF.